The 14 T cell receptor beta chains below all came from one sample that was sequenced in a study of T-cell memory formation after mild COVID-19 (dated by TCRdb to the early 2020s). Library method: 5' RACE. Reads for this sample came from an Illumina NovaSeq 6000. Starting from the raw public reads, TCRdb applied fastp trimming at Q25, assembled clones with MiXCR and retained in-frame beta chains. Rows with a matching CDR3 protein are joined into one entry that keeps the most common DNA and genes. In this sample the table shows about 360,000 distinct CDR3 sequences, 10% to 15% of which occur a single time. The top ten constitute around 21% of the sample. Sequencing was performed on PBMCs or a T cell subset sorted from them (not recorded which). The origin of the receptors is a man between 18 and 29 years old who had mild COVID-19 (a few samples of this study predate the infection). The sample titles of this study are shuffled in the database, so cell type and time point are left out; the donor was told from shared clones.

This sequence joins TRBV7-9 and TRBJ1-5, with D perhaps TRBD1 (5 bases). V lost 1 base and J lost 5, with 12 bases in between. From germline, CDR1 is SEHNR and CDR2 FQNEAQ (reference sequence). The CDR3 has 15 residues. This CDR3 is CASSLGGNWDQPQHF. The CDR3 region has the DNA TGTGCCAGCAGCTTAGGGGGGAACTGGGATCAGCCCCAGCATTTT.

This clonotype occurred a few times. The gene calls are TRBV7-2 and TRBJ2-4; 7 nucleotides line up with TRBD2. The CDR3 runs 14 residues. Per germline, CDR1 SGHTA and CDR2 FQGNSA. V was pared by 1 base and J by 10 bases, with 7 bases of the junction left unmatched. The CDR3 DNA is TGTGCCAGCAGCTTAGATAAAGCGGGGCGTATTCAGTACTTC. Translation gives CASSLDKAGRIQYF.

The chain joins TRBV21-1 to TRBJ2-1; the table gives TRBD2 as D, unverified against the DNA. TRBV21-1 is an annotated pseudogene. This CDR3 has 10 amino acids. The CDR3: CASSKGVQFF. The CDR3 bases are TGTGCCAGCAGCAAGGGAGTGCAGTTCTTC.

This clonotype was counted a few times. The V gene is TRBV12-3 or TRBV12-4, the J gene TRBJ2-2, with D uncertain. Trimming removed 6 bases at V and 5 bases at J, with 16 bases between. The CDR3 consists of 15 residues. The CDR3 loop reads CASSPSGRQTGELFF. The CDR3 region has the DNA TGTGCCAGCAGCCCCTCCGGACGGCAGACCGGGGAGCTGTTTTTT.

This clonotype was recorded a few times. The chain recombines TRBV10-3 with TRBJ1-2; tentatively, D is TRBD1 (5 bases). Germline-derived CDR1 and CDR2 are ENHRY and SYGVKD. The CDR3 has 15 residues. With 3 bases removed from V and 0 bases from J, the gap between germline ends came to 11 bases. The CDR3 sequence: CAISDPTASNYGYTF. The DNA of the CDR3 is TGTGCCATCAGTGATCCGACAGCTTCTAACTATGGCTACACCTTC.

This chain joins TRBV7-9 and TRBJ1-3, with TRBD1 as a possible D gene (5 bases). Germline V gene data show CDR1 as SEHNR and CDR2 as FQNEAQ (reference sequence). The V and J ends lost 5 bases and 1 base respectively, with 15 bases between them. This CDR3 contains 16 residues. The CDR3 here is CASSPPIGASGNTIYF. Written as DNA, the CDR3 is TGTGCCAGCAGCCCCCCTATAGGGGCGTCTGGAAACACCATATATTTT.

V usage is TRBV20-1 and J usage is TRBJ2-1; perhaps TRBD2 as D (5 bases). V was shortened by 5 bases and J by 10 bases, with 18 bases between the two germline ends. The germline gives CDR1 DFQATT, CDR2 SNEGSKA (reference sequence). CDR3 length: 13 amino acids. CDR3 sequence: CSASRVAFGEQFF. CDR3 bases: TGCAGTGCTTCCCGCGTAGCGTTCGGCGAGCAGTTCTTC.

In this sample, this clonotype turned up a few times. At one boundary the junction diverges from the germline segment, which might be a read error. The chain recombines TRBV27 with TRBJ1-2, with TRBD1 matching over 10 bases. Germline V gene data show CDR1 as MNHEY and CDR2 as SMNVEV (reference sequence). The CDR3 spans 13 residues. CDR3 in amino acids: CASSPTGTGAYLF. The DNA of the CDR3 is TGTGCCAGCAGTCCTACCGGGACAGGGGCTTATCTCTTC.

The sample holds a few counts of this clonotype. The chain uses TRBV4-3 and TRBJ2-5; 7 bases match TRBD1. This CDR3 is 20 amino acids long. V was pared by 0 bases and J by 5 bases, with 21 bases of the junction left unmatched. Per the germline V gene, CDR1 is LGHNA and CDR2 is YSLEER. The CDR3 DNA reads TGCGCCAGCAGCCAAGATCCCGCCGGCCAGGGGGAGACCCGAAAGGAGACCCAGTACTTC. This translates into CASSQDPAGQGETRKETQYF.

As DNA, the CDR3 is TGTGCCAGCAGCCAGCGGAGCTTGACGGAGTCCTCTGGAAACACCATATATTTT. Translation: CASSQRSLTESSGNTIYF. This sequence joins TRBV7-2 and TRBJ1-3; D not certain. Germline assignment: CDR1 SGHTA and CDR2 FQGNSA. The CDR3 has 18 residues. V lost 5 bases and J lost 0, with 20 bases in between.

This clonotype was counted at least ten times. The chain employs TRBV18 and TRBJ1-1, with a possible D match to TRBD1 (6 bases). Germline V CDR1 and CDR2: KGHSH, LQKENI. This CDR3 region has 15 residues. Trimming stripped 4 bases from V and 1 base from J, with 13 bases between. The CDR3 region is CASSQIGTQNTEAFF. In nucleotides, the CDR3 is TGTGCCAGCTCACAAATCGGGACACAGAACACTGAAGCTTTCTTT.

This clonotype was detected only a few times. V usage is TRBV6-5 and J usage is TRBJ2-5; D is perhaps TRBD2 (6 bases). Trimming stripped 0 bases from V and 1 base from J, with 9 bases between. Germline V gives CDR1 MNHEY, CDR2 SVGAGI. This CDR3 comprises 15 residues. CDR3 coding DNA: TGTGCCAGCAGTTACTCGGGGGGTCGCCAAGAGACCCAGTACTTC. Residues: CASSYSGGRQETQYF.

This chain links TRBV25-1 with TRBJ1-1, with TRBD1 identical over 9 bases. Per the germline V gene, CDR1 is MGHDK and CDR2 is SYGVNS. V lost 6 bases and J lost 5; bases outside the gene matches: 4. The CDR3 spans 13 residues. The CDR3 here is CASRGQGRTEAFF. In DNA, the CDR3 is TGTGCCAGCAGGGGACAGGGTAGGACTGAAGCTTTCTTT.

This clonotype occurred a few times. J is TRBJ1-5 and V is TRBV29-1, with D possibly TRBD1 on 5 matching bases. Trimming took off 6 bases at V and 2 bases at J, with 11 bases between the two ends. Germline-derived CDR1 and CDR2 are SQVTM and ANQGSEA. The CDR3 runs 13 residues. CDR3 sequence: CSVGRDGNQPQHF. In DNA, the CDR3 is TGCAGCGTAGGCAGGGACGGCAATCAGCCCCAGCATTTT.